The T cell receptor (beta chain) described here comes from a study of blood T cells in healthy people across ages (dated by TCRdb to about 2015). About the investigation overall: In model experiments, template switching captured roughly one uniquely barcoded TCR beta cDNA molecule for every two T cells. Donors were grouped into four age groups: young (average 16 years), middle-aged (roughly 37), aged (around 56) and long-lived (roughly 80). For two donors (one aged 18 to 30 and one aged 80 or older), the study analyzed two additional independent replicas of 1 million unique cDNA reads from the same blood draw. Using deep sequencing normalized with unique cDNA molecular identifiers, the study measured how TCR beta repertoire diversity changes with age. To avoid experimental bias, donors of different ages were spread randomly across the sequencing lanes. Findings and caveats that apply to the study as a whole: Compared with the aged group, the long-lived group had more naive CD4+ T cells, fewer expanded clones and increased TCR diversity, a pattern suggesting age selection. The CMV infection status of donors was not known, potentially confounding age-related changes in expanded clonotypes. Observed TCR beta diversity correlated strongly with the percentage of naive T cells measured by flow cytometry. Conclusive comparison of naive and antigen-experienced compartments was prevented by the profiling of bulk unsorted PBMCs. Observed TCR beta diversity per million T cells fell roughly linearly with age, and a significant reduction was already apparent by age approximately 41. Total diversity estimates from one million sequenced T cells were considered lower bounds and underestimates.

Library generation was performed with 5' RACE. TCRdb shows the sequencer as Illumina HiSeq 2500. A second PCR of roughly 7 to 11 cycles was run with a J-beta primer mix and a sample-barcoded 5' primer. A unique molecular identifier was introduced onto each TCR beta cDNA molecule by a template-switch 5' adaptor carrying 12 random nucleotides. Each sample yielded at least 2.5 million CDR3-containing paired-end reads. First-strand cDNA synthesis was performed from all RNA using the Mint cDNA synthesis kit, with priming by a TRBC-specific oligonucleotide. Following uracil-DNA glycosylase treatment, all cDNA underwent a first 18-cycle PCR with the universal primers M1SS and BC2_uni_R. Turning to the authors' computational methods: For normalization, 1 million high-quality reads, each with a distinct molecular identifier, were randomly selected from each sample. Instead of being binned into consensus sequences, reads that shared molecular identifiers were thrown out. MiTCR, run with a Q25 quality threshold and the strictest error-elimination algorithm, handled CDR3 identification, clonotype clustering and error correction. A nonparametric unseen species model using Euler transformation provided a lower-bound estimate of total TCR beta diversity. TCRdb trimmed public reads at Q25 via fastp, called clones via MiXCR and kept in-frame beta chains. Entries are consolidated by CDR3 protein sequence, retaining the most common genes and DNA. For this entry, the V and J calls and clone size follow TCRdb and not the study's own pipeline. This sample has roughly 1,800,000 distinct CDR3 sequences in its table, and about 50% of those were observed once. The ten largest clones add up to about 2.1% of the sample.

Concerning this clonotype: Its antigen is not yet known. It has no much larger one-base neighbor in the sample; base qualities were not kept.

The donors were 40 or so Caucasian individuals from Russia, aged about 6 to 100 years, who were systemically healthy. Each donor gave about 10 milliliters of peripheral blood, drawn into EDTA-treated Vacutainer tubes. PBMCs were isolated by Ficoll-Paque density-gradient centrifugation, with at least 7 million obtained per sample. Total RNA, at least 5 micrograms per sample, was extracted from PBMCs with Trizol reagent. The percentages of naive CD45RAhigh/CD27high T cells were determined by flow cytometry on a PBMC aliquot from every donor. Sequences MNHEY (CDR1) and SMNVEV (CDR2) are obtained from the germline V gene (reference sequence). Including the terminal cysteine and phenylalanine, the CDR3 comprises 15 residues. Of the read, only the CDR3 DNA is kept; its 45 bases are in frame from base 1. Trimmed from V: 8 bases; trimmed from J: 2 bases; junction bases lacking a gene match: 9.

Recombination joined TRBV27 with TRBJ2-5; 9 central bases correspond to TRBD2. Material for sequencing was blood. The sequence derives from a woman between 35 and 50 years old in good health. The CDR3 region: CASREMAGGQETQYF. In nucleotide form, the sequence is TGTGCCAGCCGGGAAATGGCGGGGGGGCAAGAGACCCAGTACTTC.